This T cell receptor beta chain was retrieved from a study of human T cells and chemical hapten exposure. Study as a whole: Per-sample TCR yield variability stemmed mainly from small pooled library volume differences.

The germline gives CDR1 SGHRS, CDR2 YFSETQ. This CDR3 has 17 residues. Trimming removed 0 bases from V and 1 base from J, with 17 bases in between. Treatment denoted: therapeutic diphenylcyclopropenone sensitization with weekly scalp DPC. Individual cDNA molecules had unique molecular identifiers attached to them by the library. TCRdb processed the reads anew with MiXCR; each CDR3 protein has one entry. In the table there are about 2,800 distinct CDR3 sequences, around 46% of which are singletons. This clonotype was seen only a few times. Here the sequenced sample was whole blood, taken before DPC sensitization or 2, 6, or about 24 weeks after (not recorded which). This sequence originates from an adult with alopecia areata. Some clones in this sample may be carry-over from other donors' samples. This table probably holds off-target reads from a library built for another chain. This rearrangement joins TRBV5-1 to TRBJ2-7; D possibly matches TRBD1 or TRBD2 (5 bases each). CDR3 sequence (DNA): TGCGCCAGCAGCTTGGGGAATCCGGGACGGGGATCCTACGAGCAGTACTTC. Its protein is CASSLGNPGRGSYEQYF.